This T cell receptor beta chain was found in a study of human T cells and chemical hapten exposure. Background on the study: Weekly administration of diphenylcyclopropenone to the scalp of patients continued throughout the approximately 24-week study.

This clonotype was observed a handful of times. Antigen: not known. Whole-study results and caveats: The study found that PT1 expanded TCR counts correlated positively with patch test score.

The germline V gene encodes CDR1 SGHDT and CDR2 YYEEEE. Trimming cost V 5 bases and J 5 bases, with 10 bases left between them. This CDR3 has 12 residues. The time point was: patch test 1, 2 weeks after DPC sensitization. Sample treatment: therapeutic diphenylcyclopropenone sensitization with weekly scalp DPC. TCRdb passed the RACE reads through MiXCR, listing each CDR3 protein once. The data contain a few hundred thousand distinct CDR3 sequences, roughly 5% of them seen just once; the ten biggest clones take up roughly 2.4%. V usage is TRBV5-6 and J usage is TRBJ2-5; a possible D gene is TRBD1 (6 bases). The receptor was isolated from a woman aged 50 to 60 with alopecia areata. Some clones in this sample may be carry-over from other donors' samples. The starting material was whole blood, obtained in connection with sensitization to the hapten diphenylcyclopropenone (DPC). DNA for the CDR3: TGTGCCAGCAGTCAGGGGTATGAGACCCAGTACTTC. Protein: CASSQGYETQYF.